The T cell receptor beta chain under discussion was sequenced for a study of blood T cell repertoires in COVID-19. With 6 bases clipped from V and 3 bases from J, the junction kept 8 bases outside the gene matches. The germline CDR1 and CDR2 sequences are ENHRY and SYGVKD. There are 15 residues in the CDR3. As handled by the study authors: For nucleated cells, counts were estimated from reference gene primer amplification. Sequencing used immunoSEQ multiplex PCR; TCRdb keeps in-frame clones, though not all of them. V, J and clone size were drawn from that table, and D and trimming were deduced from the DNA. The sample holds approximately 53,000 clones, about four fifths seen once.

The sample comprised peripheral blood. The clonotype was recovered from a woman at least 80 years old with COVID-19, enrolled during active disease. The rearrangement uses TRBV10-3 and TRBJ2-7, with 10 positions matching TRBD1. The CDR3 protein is CAISTGTGEFYEQYF. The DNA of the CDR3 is TGTGCCATCAGCACCGGGACAGGGGAATTCTACGAGCAGTACTTC.